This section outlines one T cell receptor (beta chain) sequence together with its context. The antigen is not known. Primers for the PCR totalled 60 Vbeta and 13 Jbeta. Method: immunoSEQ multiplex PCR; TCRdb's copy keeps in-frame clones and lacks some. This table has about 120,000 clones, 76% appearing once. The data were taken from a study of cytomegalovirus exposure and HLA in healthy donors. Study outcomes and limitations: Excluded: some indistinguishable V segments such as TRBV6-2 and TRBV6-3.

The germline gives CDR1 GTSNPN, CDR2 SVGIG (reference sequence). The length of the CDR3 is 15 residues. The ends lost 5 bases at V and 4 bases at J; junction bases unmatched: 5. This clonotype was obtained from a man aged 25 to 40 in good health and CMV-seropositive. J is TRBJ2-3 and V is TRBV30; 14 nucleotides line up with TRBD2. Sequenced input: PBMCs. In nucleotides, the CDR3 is TGTGCCTGGGTTGGGACTAGCGGGGGTGCAGATACGCAGTATTTT. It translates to CAWVGTSGGADTQYF.